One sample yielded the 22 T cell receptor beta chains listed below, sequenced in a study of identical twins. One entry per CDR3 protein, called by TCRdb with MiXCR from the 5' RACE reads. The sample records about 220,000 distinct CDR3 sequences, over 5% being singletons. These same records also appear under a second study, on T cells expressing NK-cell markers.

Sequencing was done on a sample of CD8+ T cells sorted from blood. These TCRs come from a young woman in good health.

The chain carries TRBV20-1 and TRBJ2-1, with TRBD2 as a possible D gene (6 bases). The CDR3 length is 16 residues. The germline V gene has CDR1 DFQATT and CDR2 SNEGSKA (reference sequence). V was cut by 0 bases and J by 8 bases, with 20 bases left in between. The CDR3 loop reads CSARDLGGGAIDEQFF. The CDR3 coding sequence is TGCAGTGCTAGAGATCTAGGAGGCGGGGCCATCGATGAGCAGTTCTTC.

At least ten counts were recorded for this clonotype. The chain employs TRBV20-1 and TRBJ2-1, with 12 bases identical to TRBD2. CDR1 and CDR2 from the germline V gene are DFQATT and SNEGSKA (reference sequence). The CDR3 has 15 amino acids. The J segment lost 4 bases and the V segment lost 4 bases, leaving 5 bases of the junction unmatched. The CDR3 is CSATRTSGMYNEQFF. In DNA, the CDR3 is TGCAGTGCTACCCGGACTAGCGGGATGTACAATGAGCAGTTCTTC.

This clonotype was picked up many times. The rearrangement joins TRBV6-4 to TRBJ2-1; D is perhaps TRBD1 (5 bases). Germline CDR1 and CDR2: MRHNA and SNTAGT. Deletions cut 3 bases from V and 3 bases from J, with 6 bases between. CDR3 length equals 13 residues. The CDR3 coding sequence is TGTGCCAGCAGTGAAGGGGACTACAATGAGCAGTTCTTC. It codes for CASSEGDYNEQFF.

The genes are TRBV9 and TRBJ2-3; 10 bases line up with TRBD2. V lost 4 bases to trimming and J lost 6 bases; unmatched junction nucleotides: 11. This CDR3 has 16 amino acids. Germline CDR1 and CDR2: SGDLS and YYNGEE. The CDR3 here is CASSPTPGLASDTQYF. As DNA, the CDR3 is TGTGCCAGCAGCCCCACACCGGGACTAGCGTCGGATACGCAGTATTTT.

CDR3 sequence (DNA): TGCAGTGCTCCAGGGACAGAAAACTACGAGCAGTACTTC. Translation: CSAPGTENYEQYF. The chain couples TRBV20-1 to TRBJ2-7; TRBD1 matches at 7 bases. V lost 5 bases, J lost 3 bases, and 7 bases stayed unmatched. The CDR3 length is 13 residues. Germline assignment: CDR1 DFQATT and CDR2 SNEGSKA (reference sequence).

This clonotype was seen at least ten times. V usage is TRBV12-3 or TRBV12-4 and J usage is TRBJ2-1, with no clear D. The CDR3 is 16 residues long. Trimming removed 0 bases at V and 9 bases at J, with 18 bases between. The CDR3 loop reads CASSLALRPGPIEQFF. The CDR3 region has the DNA TGTGCCAGCAGTTTAGCCCTCAGACCTGGGCCAATTGAGCAGTTCTTC.

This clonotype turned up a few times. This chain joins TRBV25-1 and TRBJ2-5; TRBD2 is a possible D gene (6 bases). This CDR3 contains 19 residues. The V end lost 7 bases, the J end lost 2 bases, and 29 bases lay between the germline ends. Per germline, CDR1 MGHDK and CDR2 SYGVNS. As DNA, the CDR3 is TGTGCCAGCACCCTAGGGAGGCAGGCCGACTTAGGAAAGCAAGAGACCCAGTACTTC. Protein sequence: CASTLGRQADLGKQETQYF.

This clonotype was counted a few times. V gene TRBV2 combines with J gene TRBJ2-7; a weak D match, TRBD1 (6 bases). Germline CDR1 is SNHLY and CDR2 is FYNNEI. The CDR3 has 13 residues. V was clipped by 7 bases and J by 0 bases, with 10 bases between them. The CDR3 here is CASNGQTSYEQYF. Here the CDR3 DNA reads TGTGCCAGCAACGGACAGACCTCCTACGAGCAGTACTTC. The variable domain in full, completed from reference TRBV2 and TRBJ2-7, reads EPEVTQTPSHQVTQMGQEVILRCVPISNHLYFYWYRQILGQKVEFLVSFYNNEISEKSEIFDDQFSVERPDGSNFTLKIRSTKLEDSAMYFCASNGQTSYEQYFGPGTRLTVT.

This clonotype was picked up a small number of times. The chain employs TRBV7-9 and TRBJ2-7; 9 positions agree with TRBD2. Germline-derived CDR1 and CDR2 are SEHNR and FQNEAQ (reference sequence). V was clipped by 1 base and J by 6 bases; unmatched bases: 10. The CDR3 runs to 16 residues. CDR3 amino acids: CASSLGAGGPAFEQYF. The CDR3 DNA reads TGTGCCAGCAGCTTAGGGGCGGGAGGGCCTGCGTTCGAGCAGTACTTC.

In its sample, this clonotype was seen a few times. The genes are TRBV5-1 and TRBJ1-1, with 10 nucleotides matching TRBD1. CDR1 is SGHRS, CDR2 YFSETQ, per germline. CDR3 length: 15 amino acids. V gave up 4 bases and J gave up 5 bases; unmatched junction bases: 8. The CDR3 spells CASSPGTGVGTEAFF. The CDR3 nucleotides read TGCGCCAGCAGCCCCGGGACAGGGGTAGGGACTGAAGCTTTCTTT.

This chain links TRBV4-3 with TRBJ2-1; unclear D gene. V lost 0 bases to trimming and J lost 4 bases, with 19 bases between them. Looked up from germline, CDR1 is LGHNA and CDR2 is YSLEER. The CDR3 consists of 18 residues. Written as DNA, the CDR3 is TGCGCCAGCAGCCAAGAAAGGGCGCCTCCCACCGGTTACAATGAGCAGTTCTTC. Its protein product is CASSQERAPPTGYNEQFF.

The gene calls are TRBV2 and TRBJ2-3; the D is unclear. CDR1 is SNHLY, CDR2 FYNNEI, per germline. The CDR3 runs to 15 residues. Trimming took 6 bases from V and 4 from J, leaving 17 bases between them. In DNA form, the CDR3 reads TGTGCCAGCAGGCGATCTGAGGAGATTGCAGATACGCAGTATTTT. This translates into CASRRSEEIADTQYF.

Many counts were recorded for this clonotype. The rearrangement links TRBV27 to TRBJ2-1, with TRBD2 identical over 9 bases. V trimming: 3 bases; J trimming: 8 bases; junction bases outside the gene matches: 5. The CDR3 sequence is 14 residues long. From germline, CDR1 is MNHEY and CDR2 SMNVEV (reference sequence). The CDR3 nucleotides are TGTGCCAGCAGTTTGCGCGGGGGGGCCCATGAGCAGTTCTTC. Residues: CASSLRGGAHEQFF.

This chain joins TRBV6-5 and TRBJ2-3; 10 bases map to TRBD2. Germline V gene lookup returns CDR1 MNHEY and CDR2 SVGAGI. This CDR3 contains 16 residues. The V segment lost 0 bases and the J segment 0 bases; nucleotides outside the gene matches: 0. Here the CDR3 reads CASSYSTSGSTDTQYF. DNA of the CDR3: TGTGCCAGCAGTTACTCGACTAGCGGGAGCACAGATACGCAGTATTTT.

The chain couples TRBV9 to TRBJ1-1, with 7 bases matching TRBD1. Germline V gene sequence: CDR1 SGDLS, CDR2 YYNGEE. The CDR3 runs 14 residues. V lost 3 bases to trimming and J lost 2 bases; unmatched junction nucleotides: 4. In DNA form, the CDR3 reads TGTGCCAGCAGCGGGACAGGTTCTAACACTGAAGCTTTCTTT. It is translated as CASSGTGSNTEAFF.

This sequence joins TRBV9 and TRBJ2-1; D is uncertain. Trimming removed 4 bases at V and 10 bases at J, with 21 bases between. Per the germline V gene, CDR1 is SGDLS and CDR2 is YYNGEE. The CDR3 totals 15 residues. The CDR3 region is CASSKKGDLSREQFF. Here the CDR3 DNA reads TGTGCCAGCAGCAAAAAGGGTGACCTAAGTAGAGAGCAGTTCTTC.

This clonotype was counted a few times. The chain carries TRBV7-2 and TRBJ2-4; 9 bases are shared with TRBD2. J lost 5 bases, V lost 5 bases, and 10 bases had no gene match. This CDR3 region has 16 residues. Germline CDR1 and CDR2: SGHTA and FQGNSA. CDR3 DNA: TGTGCCAGCAGCCCCCGAGTTCAGCGGGGGGAAAACATTCAGTACTTC. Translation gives CASSPRVQRGENIQYF.

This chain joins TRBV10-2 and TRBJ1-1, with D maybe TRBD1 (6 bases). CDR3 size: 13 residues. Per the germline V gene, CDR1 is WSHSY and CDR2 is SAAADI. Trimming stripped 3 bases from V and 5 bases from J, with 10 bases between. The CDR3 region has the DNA TGCGCCAGCAGTGACGGCACAGGGACTGAAGCTTTCTTT. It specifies CASSDGTGTEAFF.

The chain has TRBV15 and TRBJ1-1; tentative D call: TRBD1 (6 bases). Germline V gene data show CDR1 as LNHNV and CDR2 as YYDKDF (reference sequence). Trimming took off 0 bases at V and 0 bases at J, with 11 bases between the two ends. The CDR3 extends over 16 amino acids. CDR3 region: CATSRDRGEMNTEAFF. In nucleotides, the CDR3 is TGTGCCACCAGCAGAGATAGGGGGGAAATGAACACTGAAGCTTTCTTT.

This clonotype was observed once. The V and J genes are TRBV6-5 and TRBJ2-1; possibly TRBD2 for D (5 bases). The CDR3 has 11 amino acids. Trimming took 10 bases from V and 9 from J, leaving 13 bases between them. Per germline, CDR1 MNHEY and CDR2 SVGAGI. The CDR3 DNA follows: TGTGCCACAACTCGGACTCGTGAGCAGTTCTTC. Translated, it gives CATTRTREQFF.

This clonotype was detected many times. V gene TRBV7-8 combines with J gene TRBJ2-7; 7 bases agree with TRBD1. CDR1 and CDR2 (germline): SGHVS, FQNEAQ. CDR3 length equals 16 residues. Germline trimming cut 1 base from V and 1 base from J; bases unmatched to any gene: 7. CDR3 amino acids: CASSLGGRQGSYEQYF. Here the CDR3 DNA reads TGTGCCAGCAGCTTAGGTGGGCGACAGGGATCCTACGAGCAGTACTTC.

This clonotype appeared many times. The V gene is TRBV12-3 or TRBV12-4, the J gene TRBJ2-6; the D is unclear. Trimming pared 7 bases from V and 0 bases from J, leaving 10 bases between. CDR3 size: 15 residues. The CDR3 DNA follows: TGTGCCAGCACCCCAGCAATCTCTGGGGCCAACGTCCTGACTTTC. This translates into CASTPAISGANVLTF.